Following are 22 T cell receptor beta chains from one sample sequenced in a study of tumor-infiltrating lymphocytes in localized non-small cell lung cancer. Profiled with immunoSEQ multiplex PCR; TCRdb holds only in-frame clones, not every one. The sample gives 12,000 or so clones, under 80% of which show up once; under 5.5% is in the top ten. The material sequenced was lung tumor tissue. These receptors came from a human donor with non-small cell lung cancer.

This chain uses TRBV7-2 with TRBJ1-1; a possible D gene is TRBD1 (5 bases). The V gene lost 6 bases and the J gene lost 5 bases, with 13 bases spanning the gap. Germline-derived CDR1 and CDR2 are SGHTA and FQGNSA. The CDR3 is 13 residues long. The CDR3 reads CASREGRRTEAFF. Written as DNA, the CDR3 is TGTGCCAGCAGGGAGGGGAGGCGGACTGAAGCTTTCTTT.

This clone was picked up one time. The rearrangement links TRBV19 to TRBJ1-5; D is possibly TRBD1 (5 bases). Trimming removed 6 bases from V and 4 bases from J, with 19 bases in between. The CDR3 runs 16 residues. Germline CDR1 is LNHDA and CDR2 is SQIVND (reference sequence). CDR3 loop: CASSPVLQGANQPQHF. CDR3 nucleotides: TGTGCCAGTAGCCCAGTATTGCAGGGAGCTAATCAGCCCCAGCATTTT.

This clone is a singleton in its sample. The chain is built from TRBV6-6 and TRBJ1-2; no firm D call. The germline gives CDR1 MNHNY, CDR2 SVGAGI (reference sequence). V was trimmed by 2 bases and J by 0 bases, leaving 7 bases between them. CDR3 length equals 14 residues. The CDR3 sequence: CASSYTQPNYGYTF. The CDR3 DNA sequence: TGTGCCAGCAGTTACACACAGCCTAACTATGGCTACACCTTC.

The chain carries TRBV19 and TRBJ1-2; no clear D gene. The CDR3 covers 15 residues. V was pared by 4 bases and J by 4 bases, with 16 bases between. The V gene's germline CDR1 is LNHDA and CDR2 SQIVND (reference sequence). CDR3 residues: CASSRQADSSYGYTF. CDR3 nucleotide sequence: TGTGCCAGTAGTAGACAAGCCGACTCTAGCTATGGCTACACCTTC.

The sample holds one count of this clone. The gene calls are TRBV27 and TRBJ2-5; the D call may be TRBD1 or TRBD2 (5 bases each). CDR1 and CDR2 (germline): MNHEY, SMNVEV (reference sequence). CDR3 length: 15 amino acids. Trimming took off 7 bases at V and 7 bases at J, with 22 bases between the two ends. The CDR3 spells CASKEYWSGAGTQYF. In nucleotides, the CDR3 is TGTGCCAGCAAGGAGTATTGGTCTGGGGCGGGGACCCAGTACTTC.

This sequence joins TRBV28 and TRBJ2-5; 7 bases match TRBD1. V dropped 6 bases and J dropped 5; count of bases not matched to a gene: 12. The CDR3 is made up of 15 amino acids. Germline V gene data show CDR1 as MDHEN and CDR2 as SYDVKM. Here the CDR3 DNA reads TGTGCCAGCAGCCCTCGACAGGGAGTGAGGGAGACCCAGTACTTC. Translating it yields CASSPRQGVRETQYF.

The chain uses TRBV4-2 and TRBJ1-1; no clear D. Per germline, CDR1 LGHNA and CDR2 YNFKEQ. V lost 0 bases and J lost 7, with 6 bases in between. This CDR3 region has 12 residues. The CDR3 bases are TGTGCCAGCAGCCAAGACGTCAGTGAAGCTTTCTTT. As protein: CASSQDVSEAFF.

The V call is TRBV11-2, the J call TRBJ2-3; 7 bases are a match to TRBD2. The trim removed 1 base at V and 0 bases at J, leaving 13 bases unmatched. The CDR3 extends over 19 amino acids. Germline lookup yields CDR1 SGHAT and CDR2 FQNNGV. The chain's CDR3 is CASSLVNIGPGGSTDTQYF. DNA for the CDR3: TGTGCCAGCAGCTTAGTAAATATCGGACCGGGAGGTAGCACAGATACGCAGTATTTT.

In this sample, this clone turned up a few times. The chain carries TRBV29-1 and TRBJ1-2; 8 nucleotides line up with TRBD1. Germline CDR1 SQVTM, CDR2 ANQGSEA. There are 14 residues in the CDR3. V shed 4 bases and J 8 bases; nucleotides not matched to a gene: 12. The CDR3 protein is CSVVGQGEPGGYTF. CDR3 DNA: TGCAGCGTTGTCGGACAGGGCGAGCCTGGGGGCTACACCTTC.

The chain recombines TRBV5-6 with TRBJ1-2, with 8 bases matching TRBD1. Trimming took 1 base from V and 5 from J; bases not matched to a gene: 7. CDR1 SGHDT and CDR2 YYEEEE come from the germline V gene. The CDR3 totals 15 residues. This chain's CDR3 is CASSLYQGAQYGYTF. CDR3 nucleotide sequence: TGTGCCAGCAGCTTGTATCAGGGGGCGCAGTATGGCTACACCTTC.

The chain joins TRBV29-1 to TRBJ2-3; 12 bases are shared with TRBD2. V dropped 5 bases and J dropped 1; count of bases not matched to a gene: 10. There are 17 residues in the CDR3. The germline V gene encodes CDR1 SQVTM and CDR2 ANQGSEA. Written as DNA, the CDR3 is TGCAGCGTTCGGGGGCTAGCGGGAGGGCCAGGCACAGATACGCAGTATTTT. Protein product: CSVRGLAGGPGTDTQYF.

V usage is TRBV5-4 and J usage is TRBJ2-1; TRBD2 matches 12 bases. The CDR3 spans 15 residues. Germline-derived CDR1 and CDR2 are SGHNT and YYREEE (reference sequence). J gave up 6 bases and V 7 bases, and 8 bases lay outside the gene matches. In nucleotides, the CDR3 is TGTGCCAGCCTACCGACTAGCGGGAGCAGCAATGAGCAGTTCTTC. It encodes CASLPTSGSSNEQFF.

V gene TRBV5-4 combines with J gene TRBJ1-2, with D maybe TRBD1 (5 bases). The V gene lost 4 bases and the J gene lost 4 bases, with 14 bases spanning the gap. Germline loops: CDR1 SGHNT, CDR2 YYREEE (reference sequence). CDR3 length equals 14 residues. The CDR3: CASSLPGTVYGYTF. The CDR3 bases are TGTGCCAGCAGCCTCCCCGGGACGGTCTATGGCTACACCTTC.

A word on this clone: Other DNA sequences within the sample encode an identical CDR3. V and J are TRBV18 and TRBJ2-7, with a tentative D call TRBD1 (6 bases). Trimming removed 3 bases at V and 2 bases at J, with 11 bases between. This CDR3 region has 14 residues. Germline lookup yields CDR1 KGHSH and CDR2 LQKENI. The CDR3 DNA sequence: TGTGCCAGCTCACCCCGGCAGGGGACCTACGAGCAGTACGTC. It yields the protein CASSPRQGTYEQYV.

This rearrangement joins TRBV6-5 to TRBJ2-3; tentatively, D is TRBD1 (5 bases). The germline V gene encodes CDR1 MNHEY and CDR2 SVGAGI. The V end was cut by 6 bases, the J end by 1 base, with 11 bases between. The CDR3 is made up of 14 amino acids. The CDR3 loop is CASRPGWGTDTQYF. The CDR3 nucleotides read TGTGCCAGCAGGCCAGGGTGGGGCACAGATACGCAGTATTTT.

The gene calls are TRBV18 and TRBJ1-5; D gene ambiguous. This CDR3 comprises 15 residues. The V gene's germline CDR1 is KGHSH and CDR2 LQKENI. V lost 0 bases and J lost 2, with 8 bases in between. The CDR3 nucleotides read TGTGCCAGCTCACCACCGGACCAAGGCAATCAGCCCCAGCATTTT. This encodes CASSPPDQGNQPQHF. Looking up the rest from reference TRBV18 and TRBJ1-5 gives the full variable domain: NAGVMQNPRHLVRRRGQEARLRCSPMKGHSHVYWYRQLPEEGLKFMVYLQKENIIDESGMPKERFSAEFPKEGPSILRIQQVVRGDSAAYFCASSPPDQGNQPQHFGDGTRLSIL.

The chain joins TRBV4-1 to TRBJ1-5; 7 bases fit TRBD1. V trimming: 2 bases; J trimming: 6 bases; junction bases outside the gene matches: 1. This CDR3 contains 13 residues. Germline values: CDR1 MGHRA, CDR2 YSYEKL. The CDR3 sequence is CASSQQGGQPQHF. The DNA for the CDR3 is TGCGCCAGCAGCCAACAGGGGGGTCAGCCCCAGCATTTT.

The chain combines TRBV9 with TRBJ1-2; a weak D match, TRBD1 (6 bases). The CDR3 is made up of 13 amino acids. The germline V and J ends were trimmed by 3 bases and 8 bases, with 14 bases remaining between them. Germline V CDR1 and CDR2: SGDLS, YYNGEE. The CDR3 bases are TGTGCCAGCAGCGGAGGGAACAGGGAGGGCTACACCTTC. This encodes CASSGGNREGYTF.

CDR3 loop: CASSQDRGSYEQYF. The CDR3 nucleotides are TGTGCCAGCAGTCAAGACAGGGGCTCCTACGAGCAGTACTTC. This chain connects TRBV27 to TRBJ2-7; TRBD1 matches at 8 bases. This CDR3 is 14 amino acids long. Trimming took 5 bases from V and 0 from J; bases not matched to a gene: 3. Germline CDR1 is MNHEY and CDR2 is SMNVEV (reference sequence).

The J gene is TRBJ2-2, the V gene TRBV7-9; D is possibly TRBD2 (6 bases). This CDR3 region has 16 residues. CDR1 and CDR2 (germline): SEHNR, FQNEAQ (reference sequence). Between the trimmed V and J ends, which lost 8 bases and 1 base, there was a span of 17 bases. CDR3 amino acids: CASQALPSENTGELFF. DNA for the CDR3: TGTGCCAGCCAGGCCCTACCTAGCGAGAACACCGGGGAGCTGTTTTTT.

The chain couples TRBV6-1 to TRBJ2-3; tentatively, D is TRBD1 or TRBD2 (6 bases each). From germline, CDR1 is MNHNS and CDR2 SASEGT. The CDR3 has 14 amino acids. The ends were cut back, 6 bases at V and 3 bases at J, with 13 bases in the middle. The CDR3 coding sequence is TGTGCCAGCAGGAGGGGGGCCGGGACAGATACGCAGTATTTT. Its protein is CASRRGAGTDTQYF.

This chain uses TRBV28 with TRBJ2-3; TRBD2 matches at 9 bases. The CDR3 extends over 17 amino acids. V shed 5 bases and J 2 bases; nucleotides not matched to a gene: 11. Germline loops: CDR1 MDHEN, CDR2 SYDVKM. The CDR3 is CASSPIFAGGITDTQYF. The CDR3 nucleotides are TGTGCCAGCAGTCCCATTTTCGCGGGAGGGATCACAGATACGCAGTATTTT.